The 13 T cell receptor beta chains listed next were all sequenced from one sample in a study of blood T cells in healthy people across ages. A sample-barcoded 5' primer and a J-beta primer mix were used in a second PCR of roughly 6 to 11 cycles. TCRdb re-called the 5' RACE reads through MiXCR, storing one row per CDR3 protein. The sample holds fewer than 900,000 distinct CDR3 sequences; about 52% are singletons and the top ten take 30% to 35%. The sample was blood. The receptors shown here come from a woman aged 55-70 years in good health.

In its sample, this clonotype was seen a few times. The genes are TRBV7-9 and TRBJ1-1; D call uncertain. The CDR3 totals 13 residues. Trimming removed 7 bases at V and 6 bases at J, with 15 bases between. Germline V CDR1 and CDR2: SEHNR, FQNEAQ (reference sequence). CDR3 residues: CASTTLARAEAFF. The CDR3 nucleotides are TGTGCCAGCACCACGCTGGCCCGGGCTGAAGCTTTCTTT.

In its sample, this clonotype was seen a few times. This chain uses TRBV20-1 with TRBJ1-2, with D uncertain. There are 15 residues in the CDR3. V lost 1 base, J lost 1 base, and 13 bases lay in between. Germline CDR1 DFQATT, CDR2 SNEGSKA (reference sequence). The CDR3 loop reads CSARVRETLNYGYTF. The CDR3 coding sequence is TGCAGTGCTAGAGTTCGGGAAACTCTTAACTATGGCTACACCTTC.

This clonotype has only a few counts. V is TRBV10-3 and J is TRBJ2-5; D call uncertain. The V end lost 2 bases, the J end lost 5 bases, and 12 bases lay between the germline ends. The CDR3 length is 14 residues. Germline loops: CDR1 ENHRY, CDR2 SYGVKD. In DNA form, the CDR3 reads TGTGCCATCAGTGAGGGTCGTAGCATTGAGACCCAGTACTTC. As protein: CAISEGRSIETQYF.

On this clonotype: A junction end diverges from the germline sequence, so it may reflect a read error. The chain has TRBV28 and TRBJ2-3; TRBD2 is a possible D gene (6 bases). Germline V CDR1 and CDR2: MDHEN, SYDVKM. The CDR3 has 15 amino acids. CDR3 bases: TGTGCCGGCAGTTCGTTGCGGGGATCGACAGATACGCAGTATTTT. Its translation: CAGSSLRGSTDTQYF.

In its sample, this clonotype was seen many times. The CDR3 reads CASGKAESYNEQFF. CDR3 in DNA: TGTGCCAGCGGTAAAGCGGAGTCCTACAATGAGCAGTTCTTC. V and J are TRBV12-3 or TRBV12-4 and TRBJ2-1; weak D call: TRBD2 (5 bases). This CDR3 spans 14 amino acids. Trimming cost V 8 bases and J 1 base, with 12 bases left between them.

The J gene is TRBJ2-1, the V gene TRBV6-4; weak D call: TRBD2 (6 bases). The V gene lost 3 bases and the J gene lost 6 bases, with 12 bases spanning the gap. The CDR3 runs to 14 residues. Germline V gives CDR1 MRHNA, CDR2 SNTAGT. DNA of the CDR3: TGTGCCAGCAGTGAAATGGAGGGACGCAATGAGCAGTTCTTC. It is translated as CASSEMEGRNEQFF.

This clonotype occurred many times. The CDR3 region has the DNA TGCGCCAGCAGCCAAGGTGGAGCGGGAGGGGGCACAGATACGCAGTATTTT. It is translated as CASSQGGAGGGTDTQYF. The chain recombines TRBV4-1 with TRBJ2-3, with 10 bases aligning to TRBD2. V gave up 1 base and J gave up 1 base; unmatched junction bases: 5. The germline V gene encodes CDR1 MGHRA and CDR2 YSYEKL. The CDR3 loop spans 17 amino acids.

The chain has TRBV2 and TRBJ2-1; 8 positions agree with TRBD1. V shed 3 bases and J 12 bases; nucleotides not matched to a gene: 7. The germline V gene has CDR1 SNHLY and CDR2 FYNNEI. The CDR3 contains 13 residues. The CDR3 loop reads CASSERQGFVQFF. Here the CDR3 DNA reads TGTGCCAGCAGTGAGCGACAGGGGTTTGTGCAGTTCTTC. Looking up the rest from reference TRBV2 and TRBJ2-1 gives the full variable domain: EPEVTQTPSHQVTQMGQEVILRCVPISNHLYFYWYRQILGQKVEFLVSFYNNEISEKSEIFDDQFSVERPDGSNFTLKIRSTKLEDSAMYFCASSERQGFVQFFGPGTRLTVL.

The rearrangement joins TRBV20-1 to TRBJ2-3; D not certain. CDR1 is DFQATT and CDR2 is SNEGSKA in the germline V gene (reference sequence). Trimming removed 0 bases at V and 7 bases at J, with 11 bases between. The CDR3 is made up of 13 amino acids. Here the CDR3 DNA reads TGCAGTGCTAGAGATCGGGCTGATAATACGCAGTATTTT. Encoded protein: CSARDRADNTQYF.

The chain joins TRBV24-1 to TRBJ2-1; 11 bases map to TRBD2. Germline values: CDR1 KGHDR, CDR2 SFDVKD. The CDR3 covers 17 residues. The ends lost 4 bases at V and 11 bases at J; junction bases unmatched: 15. The CDR3 region has the DNA TGTGCCACCAGTGACCCACCCGTAGCGGGAGGGCCCGGTAAGCAGTTCTTC. Protein sequence: CATSDPPVAGGPGKQFF.

The V call is TRBV7-9, the J call TRBJ2-1, with 10 nucleotides matching TRBD2. The V gene end was trimmed by 5 bases and the J gene end by 3 bases; junction bases not matched to a gene: 4. From germline, CDR1 is SEHNR and CDR2 FQNEAQ (reference sequence). CDR3 size: 15 residues. CDR3 sequence reads: CASSLRLAGYNEQFF. Written as DNA, the CDR3 is TGTGCCAGCAGCCTACGACTAGCGGGCTACAATGAGCAGTTCTTC.

In this sample, this clonotype turned up a few times. The rearrangement links TRBV20-1 to TRBJ2-4; TRBD2 might be the D (5 bases). V dropped 7 bases and J dropped 6 bases, with 16 bases sitting between them. Germline-derived CDR1 and CDR2 are DFQATT and SNEGSKA (reference sequence). The CDR3 runs to 13 residues. The CDR3 here is CSVPRVGVNIQYF. In nucleotides, the CDR3 is TGCAGTGTCCCAAGGGTCGGGGTAAACATTCAGTACTTC.

This chain uses TRBV7-2 with TRBJ2-3; 7 nucleotides match TRBD1. This CDR3 has 16 residues. Germline CDR1 is SGHTA and CDR2 is FQGNSA. Trimming cost V 7 bases and J 4 bases; bases outside gene matches: 14. CDR3 protein: CASTPGQKMLADTQYF. The CDR3 DNA sequence: TGTGCCAGCACCCCGGGACAGAAAATGTTGGCAGATACGCAGTATTTT. Supplemented by reference TRBV7-2 and TRBJ2-3, the full variable domain reads GAGVSQSPSNKVTEKGKDVELRCDPISGHTALYWYRQSLGQGLEFLIYFQGNSAPDKSGLPSDRFSAERTGGSVSTLTIQRTQQEDSAVYLCASTPGQKMLADTQYFGPGTRLTVL.